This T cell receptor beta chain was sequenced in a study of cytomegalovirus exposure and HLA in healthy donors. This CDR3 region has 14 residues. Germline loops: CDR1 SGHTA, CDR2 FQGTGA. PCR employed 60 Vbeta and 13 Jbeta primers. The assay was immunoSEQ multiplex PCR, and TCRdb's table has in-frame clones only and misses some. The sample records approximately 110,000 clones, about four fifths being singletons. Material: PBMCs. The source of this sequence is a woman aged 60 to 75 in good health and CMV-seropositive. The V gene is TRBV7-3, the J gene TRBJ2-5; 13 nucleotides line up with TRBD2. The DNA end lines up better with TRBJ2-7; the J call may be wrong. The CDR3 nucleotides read TGTGCCAGCAGCTCAGGACTAGCGGGAGACGAGCAGTACTTC. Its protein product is CASSSGLAGDEQYF.